The 8 T cell receptor beta chains given below trace back to one sample, sequenced in a study of cytomegalovirus exposure and HLA in healthy donors. This PCR relied on a set of 60 Vbeta primers and 13 Jbeta primers. Here immunoSEQ multiplex PCR was the method, and the copy in TCRdb shows in-frame clones only, minus some. The sample has some 130,000 clones; around three quarters are singletons. Sequencing used PBMCs. The receptors originated from a man aged 40-49 years in good health and CMV-seropositive.

V is TRBV28 and J is TRBJ1-2; D possibly corresponds to TRBD1 (5 bases). The germline V gene encodes CDR1 MDHEN and CDR2 SYDVKM. V gave up 3 bases and J gave up 8 bases, with 16 bases separating them. The CDR3 is 14 amino acids. The CDR3 DNA sequence: TGTGCCAGCAGTTTTAGGCGGCAGGGAGGCGGCTACACCTTC. Translating it yields CASSFRRQGGGYTF.

The CDR3 spells CASSATRAPEAFF. The CDR3 DNA reads TGTGCCAGCAGCGCCACCAGGGCCCCTGAAGCTTTCTTT. The chain joins TRBV7-2 to TRBJ1-1, with D maybe TRBD1 (5 bases). Germline-derived CDR1 and CDR2 are SGHTA and FQGNSA. Trimming took 5 bases from V and 6 from J, leaving 13 bases between them. The CDR3 totals 13 residues.

The chain links TRBV6-5 to TRBJ2-7, with 13 bases lining up with TRBD2. The germline V gene has CDR1 MNHEY and CDR2 SVGAGI. V dropped 6 bases and J dropped 10; count of bases not matched to a gene: 6. The CDR3 length is 13 residues. CDR3 protein: CASRLLAGGPQYF. The CDR3 DNA is TGTGCCAGCAGGTTACTAGCGGGAGGGCCACAGTACTTC.

CDR3 in DNA: TGTGCCAGCAGCTTAGGGGACAGGGGGCGCAGGGATACGCAGTATTTT. Protein product: CASSLGDRGRRDTQYF. The gene calls are TRBV7-9 and TRBJ2-3; TRBD1 aligns across 12 bases. Germline V CDR1 and CDR2: SEHNR, FQNEAQ (reference sequence). The CDR3 is made up of 16 amino acids. V dropped 1 base and J dropped 6; count of bases not matched to a gene: 5. Drawing the rest from reference TRBV7-9 and TRBJ2-3, the complete variable domain is DTGVSQNPRHKITKRGQNVTFRCDPISEHNRLYWYRQTLGQGPEFLTYFQNEAQLEKSRLLSDRFSAERPKGSFSTLEIQRTEQGDSAMYLCASSLGDRGRRDTQYFGPGTRLTVL.

This chain connects TRBV19 to TRBJ2-1; 11 bases are shared with TRBD2. CDR3 length equals 14 residues. Trimming removed 6 bases from V and 10 bases from J; junction bases left unmatched: 8. CDR1 is LNHDA and CDR2 is SQIVND in the germline V gene (reference sequence). The CDR3 DNA follows: TGTGCCAGTAGGGGACTAGCGGAAAATGGGGAGCAGTTCTTC. Translated: CASRGLAENGEQFF.

The chain is built from TRBV6-5 and TRBJ2-5; D possibly corresponds to TRBD2 (6 bases). The CDR3 is made up of 15 amino acids. V lost 1 base and J 5 bases, leaving 14 bases between the germline ends. The germline V gene encodes CDR1 MNHEY and CDR2 SVGAGI. The CDR3 DNA reads TGTGCCAGCAGTTACTGGGTTAGCGGCCAGGAGACCCAGTACTTC. Protein product: CASSYWVSGQETQYF.

A single count supports this clone. CDR3 sequence reads: CASSFDPGNQPQHF. DNA of the CDR3: TGTGCCAGCAGCTTTGATCCAGGCAATCAGCCCCAGCATTTT. The chain combines TRBV11-2 with TRBJ1-5; D is unclear. The CDR3 is made up of 14 amino acids. Germline CDR1 reads SGHAT; CDR2 reads FQNNGV. V lost 3 bases to trimming and J lost 2 bases, with 8 bases between them.

The chain employs TRBV6-1 and TRBJ2-7, with D perhaps matching TRBD2 (5 bases). This CDR3 has 14 residues. V lost 3 bases and J 3 bases, leaving 12 bases between the germline ends. Per germline, CDR1 MNHNS and CDR2 SASEGT. The CDR3 DNA follows: TGTGCCAGCAGTGATACGGACGGGAACTACGAGCAGTACTTC. The encoded protein is CASSDTDGNYEQYF.